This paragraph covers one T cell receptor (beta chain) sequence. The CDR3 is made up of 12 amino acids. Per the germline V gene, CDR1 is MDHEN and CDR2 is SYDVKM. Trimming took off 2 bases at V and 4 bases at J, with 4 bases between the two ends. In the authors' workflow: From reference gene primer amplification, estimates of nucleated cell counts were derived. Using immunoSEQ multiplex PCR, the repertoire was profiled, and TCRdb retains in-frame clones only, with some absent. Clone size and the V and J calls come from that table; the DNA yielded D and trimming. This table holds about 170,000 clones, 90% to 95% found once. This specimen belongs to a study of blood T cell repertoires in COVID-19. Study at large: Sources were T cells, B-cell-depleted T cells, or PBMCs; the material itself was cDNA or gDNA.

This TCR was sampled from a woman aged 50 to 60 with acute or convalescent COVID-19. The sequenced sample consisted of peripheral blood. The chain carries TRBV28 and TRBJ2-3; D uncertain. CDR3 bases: TGTGCCAGCAGTTTACCTGCAGATACGCAGTATTTT. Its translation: CASSLPADTQYF.